The subject of this entry is one TCR beta chain. The specificity of this receptor is unknown. It may be a read error: a sequence one base away is much more abundant. This sample is part of a study of post-analysis software for immune sequencing data (dated by TCRdb to between 2014 and 2017). Looking at the study overall: Relapsing-remitting, secondary progressive and progressive-relapsing multiple sclerosis were recorded as disease courses, and subtype annotation was lacking for some patients. The multiple sclerosis patient repertoires were compared with 10 or so previously published healthy control repertoires from donors aged about 6 to 26 years. A subset of samples was prepared in parallel using single-end sample barcoding, then pooled and co-amplified after Illumina adapter ligation. Study-wide findings and limitations: When samples were clustered directly using the F measure, samples prepared in the same batch co-clustered strongly, which prompted a batch-effect correction. Significantly lower normalized Chao1 diversity was found in multiple sclerosis patients than in controls, suggesting substantial peripheral T-cell clonal expansion. The control group was slightly older than the multiple sclerosis patient group. Patients showed significantly higher frequencies than controls for roughly five TRBV segments, among them TRBV5-6, TRBV5-1 and TRBV20-1.

Taken from the germline V gene, the CDR1 and CDR2 loops are SGHRS and YFSETQ. The CDR3 goes from the cysteine to the phenylalanine over 14 residues. The kept DNA is CDR3 alone, 42 bases in frame from the first base. V loses 0 bases, J loses 2 bases, and the germline ends lie 8 bases apart. TCR beta repertoires were profiled from peripheral blood of roughly 13 young patients with multiple sclerosis to demonstrate the VDJtools post-analysis software. The multiple sclerosis patients were children and adolescents ranging in age from about 6 to 16 years. Receptor amplification or capture employed PCR. Reads for this sample came from an Illumina HiSeq 2500. Unique molecular identifiers were incorporated into TCR beta cDNA libraries to reduce PCR and sequencing biases. Some 500,000 cDNA molecules were obtained per 1 to 10 million input T cells, so each molecule approximated one T cell. Patient libraries were prepared and sequenced with the same protocol used for the earlier healthy control dataset. Within a given batch, samples were prepared together, multiplexed and sequenced on the same HiSeq lane. Regarding the original processing steps: Raw barcoded reads were processed with MIGEC, discarding single-read molecular identifier groups before consensus assembly and CDR3 extraction. VDJtools was used for post-analysis of the clonotype tables, with diversity normalized by down-sampling every dataset to the smallest sample size. To correct batch-related cross-sample contamination, repertoire overlap clustering matched CDR3 amino acid sequences but not nucleotide sequences. TCRdb reprocessing: public reads trimmed at Q25 with fastp, clones called with MiXCR, in-frame beta chains kept. Every distinct CDR3 protein forms one entry, paired with its most common genes and DNA. In this record, the V and J calls reflect TCRdb's handling and not the investigators' own analysis. The sample table contains roughly 200,000 distinct CDR3 sequences; only one count was recorded for approximately 29% of them. The biggest ten clones account for around 3.2% of the sample.

The TCR sequence derives from a girl aged 2-17 years with multiple sclerosis. Sequenced sample: blood. The V and J genes are TRBV5-1 and TRBJ1-2; the D gene identity is not certain. The base sequence is TGCGCCAGCAGCTTGGGGAACCGCAACTATGGCTACACCTTC. It is translated as CASSLGNRNYGYTF.